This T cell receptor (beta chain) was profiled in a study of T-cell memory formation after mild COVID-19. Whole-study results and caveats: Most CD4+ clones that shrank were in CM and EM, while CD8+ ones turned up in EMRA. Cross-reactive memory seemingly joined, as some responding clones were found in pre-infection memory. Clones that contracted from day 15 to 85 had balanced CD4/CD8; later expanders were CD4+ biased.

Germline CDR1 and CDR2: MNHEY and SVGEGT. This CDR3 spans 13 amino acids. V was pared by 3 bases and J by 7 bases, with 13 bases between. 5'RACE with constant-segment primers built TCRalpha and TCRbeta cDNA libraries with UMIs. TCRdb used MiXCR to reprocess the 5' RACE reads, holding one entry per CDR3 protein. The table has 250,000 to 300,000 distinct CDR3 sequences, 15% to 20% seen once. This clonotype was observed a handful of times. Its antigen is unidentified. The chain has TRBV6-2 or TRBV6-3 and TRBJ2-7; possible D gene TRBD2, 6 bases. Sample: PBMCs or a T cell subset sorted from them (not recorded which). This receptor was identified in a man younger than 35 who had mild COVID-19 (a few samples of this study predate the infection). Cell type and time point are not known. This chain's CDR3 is CASSYRRGAEQYV. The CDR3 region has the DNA TGTGCCAGCAGTTATAGGAGGGGCGCGGAGCAGTACGTC.